Listed below are T cell receptor beta chains from one sample, sequenced in a study of CD8 T cells in Susac syndrome. MiXCR, run by TCRdb on the immunoSEQ multiplex PCR reads, gives a single entry per CDR3 protein. This table has hundreds of thousands of distinct CDR3 sequences, 80% to 95% appearing once. Sequencing was done on a sample of CD4+ T cells from PBMCs. These receptors came from a human donor with multiple sclerosis. CDR3s include the opening cysteine and the closing phenylalanine or tryptophan. D genes are given only for firm matches. Rows may omit the clone size; those that give it use once, few, many or a size class.

TRBJ2-5 TRBV9 . 16 . CASSGGQGREERTQYF TGTGCCAGCAGCGGAGGACAGGGTCGGGAGGAGAGGACCCAGTACTTC
TRBJ1-4 TRBV2 few 16 . CASSLGPGGSNEKLFF TGTGCCAGCAGTCTAGGACCGGGGGGTTCTAATGAAAAACTGTTTTTT
TRBJ2-1 TRBV18 . 15 . CASSLEVRYGDEQFF TGTGCCAGCTCACTAGAAGTAAGGTACGGCGATGAGCAGTTCTTC
TRBJ2-5 TRBV30 . 14 TRBD2 CAWSVLAGEGTQYF TGTGCCTGGAGTGTCCTAGCGGGAGAGGGGACCCAGTACTTC
TRBJ1-4 TRBV15 . 14 . CATSDRDWNEKLFF TGTGCCACCAGCGACCGGGACTGGAATGAAAAACTGTTTTTT
TRBJ1-1 TRBV7-8 . 15 . CASSLTSRGNTEAFF TGTGCCAGCAGCTTAACGAGCAGGGGGAACACTGAAGCTTTCTTT
TRBJ2-3 TRBV5-1 . 14 . CASSLDTPGDTQYF TGCGCCAGCAGCTTGGACACCCCGGGGGATACGCAGTATTTT
TRBJ1-1 TRBV9 . 15 TRBD1 CASSPTTGSGTEAFF TGTGCCAGCAGCCCAACGACAGGGAGTGGCACTGAAGCTTTCTTT
TRBJ2-5 TRBV27 once 16 TRBD2 CASSSNPSGGAETQYF TGTGCCAGCAGTTCCAATCCTAGCGGGGGGGCGGAGACCCAGTACTTC
TRBJ1-2 TRBV6-5 . 13 . CASSYGSGYGYTF TGTGCCAGCAGTTACGGGTCAGGGTATGGCTACACCTTC
TRBJ1-5 TRBV27 . 17 TRBD1 CASSRLDRGRGGQPQHF TGTGCCAGCAGCCGTCTCGACAGGGGGCGCGGGGGTCAGCCCCAGCATTTT
TRBJ1-6 TRBV5-4 . 16 TRBD1 CASSGTGLSWDSPLHF TGTGCCAGCAGCGGGACAGGGCTTTCTTGGGATTCACCCCTCCACTTT